The T cell receptor (beta chain) described here comes from a study of blood T cell repertoires in COVID-19. On the study more broadly: Sample material is recorded as cDNA or gDNA derived from T cells, B-cell-depleted T cells, or PBMCs.

Assay: immunoSEQ multiplex PCR; the TCRdb copy retains only in-frame clones and omits some. The data show over 300,000 clones, with 90% seen just once and around 6.3% held by the top ten. The CDR3 length is 14 residues. The germline V gene has CDR1 SGHDN and CDR2 FVKESK. V dropped 1 base and J dropped 7 bases, with 13 bases sitting between them. Specimen: peripheral blood. The J gene is TRBJ2-5, the V gene TRBV14; D perhaps matches TRBD1 (6 bases). The receptor's source is a man between 18 and 29 years old with active or convalescent COVID-19. CDR3 in DNA: TGTGCCAGCAGCCAAGGTCTTAAAGGGGGGACCCAGTACTTC. Encoded protein: CASSQGLKGGTQYF.